This T cell receptor beta chain was obtained from a study of CD8+ T cells in alopecia areata. The overall study: For the treated group, dosing was oral tofacitinib at 5 to 10 mg twice daily. Tofacitinib exposure lasted 6 to 18 months, followed by 6 months off drug. Study observations and caveats: Greater clonality was observed in lesional scalp samples, especially alopecia totalis/universalis, versus normal scalp.

V was shortened by 7 bases and J by 6 bases, with 10 bases between the two germline ends. Per germline, CDR1 SQVTM and CDR2 ANQGSEA. CDR3 size: 11 residues. Investigators isolated RNA and reverse transcribed it into cDNA to act as the sequencing template. Sequencing was performed with immunoSEQ multiplex PCR; in TCRdb, only in-frame clones are kept and a portion is missing. The sample records 150,000 to 250,000 clones, 45% to 65% being singletons. Specified treatment: oral pan-JAK inhibitor, 5-10 mg twice daily. This clone has just a few counts. The antigen remains unidentified. The chain has TRBV29-1 and TRBJ2-1, with D maybe TRBD1 (5 bases). This receptor was obtained from a human donor with alopecia areata. Sequenced here: CD4+ T cells sorted from blood, sampled at week 4, from a patient treated with tofacitinib. The CDR3 loop reads CSGRDPNEQFF. Here the CDR3 DNA reads TGCAGCGGCAGGGATCCCAATGAGCAGTTCTTC.